Each of the 16 T cell receptor beta chains below was sequenced from the same sample in a study of T-cell memory formation after mild COVID-19. TCRdb fed the 5' RACE reads into MiXCR, producing one record per CDR3 protein. Here the sample spans around 200,000 distinct CDR3 sequences, over 9.5% being singletons. What was sequenced was PBMCs or a T cell subset sorted from them (not recorded which). The origin of the receptors is a man aged 18 to 30 who had mild COVID-19 (a few samples of this study predate the infection). Cell type and time point are not known.

V is TRBV7-2 and J is TRBJ2-3, with a tentative D call TRBD1 (6 bases). Trimming cost V 4 bases and J 9 bases, with 17 bases left between them. Germline CDR1 is SGHTA and CDR2 is FQGNSA. The CDR3 is made up of 14 amino acids. CDR3 DNA sequence: TGTGCCAGCAGCTACTCAACAGGGCCAAAGACGCAGTATTTT. This encodes CASSYSTGPKTQYF.

The chain couples TRBV5-5 to TRBJ2-3; 7 nucleotides agree with TRBD1. V shed 4 bases and J 0 bases; nucleotides not matched to a gene: 5. The germline gives CDR1 SGHKS, CDR2 YYEKEE (reference sequence). There are 15 residues in the CDR3. The CDR3 protein is CASSPDRASTDTQYF. CDR3 nucleotides: TGTGCCAGCAGCCCCGACAGGGCAAGCACAGATACGCAGTATTTT.

This chain links TRBV4-3 with TRBJ1-1; no definite D call. CDR1 is LGHNA, CDR2 YSLEER, per germline. The length of the CDR3 is 16 residues. Trimming stripped 0 bases from V and 0 bases from J, with 11 bases between. CDR3 sequence reads: CASSQDLQRVNTEAFF. The CDR3 DNA sequence: TGCGCCAGCAGCCAAGATCTACAGCGGGTGAACACTGAAGCTTTCTTT.

In DNA, the CDR3 is TGTGCCAGCAGAGACAGCGGGGGGGCTTTTGATACGCAGTATTTT. This gives the protein CASRDSGGAFDTQYF. V is TRBV7-3 and J is TRBJ2-3; 10 bases match TRBD2. The ends lost 6 bases at V and 6 bases at J; junction bases unmatched: 9. The CDR3 contains 15 residues. Germline loops: CDR1 SGHTA, CDR2 FQGTGA.

This clonotype occurred a few times. The CDR3 is CSVVPTEAFF. In DNA form, the CDR3 reads TGCAGCGTTGTCCCCACTGAAGCTTTCTTT. The gene calls are TRBV29-1 and TRBJ1-1; D gene ambiguous. The CDR3 runs to 10 residues. Germline CDR1 and CDR2: SQVTM and ANQGSEA. The V gene lost 4 bases and the J gene lost 4 bases, with 4 bases spanning the gap.

This rearrangement joins TRBV12-3 or TRBV12-4 to TRBJ1-5; the D is unclear. The CDR3 length is 12 residues. V lost 5 bases and J 7 bases, leaving 9 bases between the germline ends. CDR3 nucleotide sequence: TGTGCCAGCAGTAATATAGGCCAGCCCCAGCATTTT. Its protein is CASSNIGQPQHF.

This clonotype was detected only a few times. The rearrangement joins TRBV11-2 to TRBJ1-3; unclear D gene. This CDR3 is built from 18 residues. V lost 3 bases and J 0 bases, leaving 18 bases between the germline ends. Germline CDR1 and CDR2: SGHAT and FQNNGV. CDR3 sequence: CASSFIEGGRSSGNTIYF. CDR3 bases: TGTGCCAGCAGCTTTATAGAAGGAGGACGAAGCTCTGGAAACACCATATATTTT.

This chain links TRBV30 with TRBJ2-1; D is undetermined. The V end lost 2 bases, the J end lost 5 bases, and 13 bases lay between the germline ends. The CDR3 consists of 14 residues. The germline V gene has CDR1 GTSNPN and CDR2 SVGIG (reference sequence). For the CDR3, the DNA is TGTGCCTGGAGTCCGCCGACCAGGAACAATGAGCAGTTCTTC. It translates to CAWSPPTRNNEQFF.

The V gene is TRBV2, the J gene TRBJ1-1; weak D call: TRBD1 (6 bases). Germline values: CDR1 SNHLY, CDR2 FYNNEI. The V and J ends lost 7 bases and 1 base respectively, with 13 bases between them. The CDR3 loop spans 14 amino acids. CDR3 sequence reads: CASTRGGGNTEAFF. The CDR3 DNA reads as TGTGCCAGCACCCGGGGGGGCGGGAACACTGAAGCTTTCTTT.

The rearrangement uses TRBV24-1 and TRBJ1-2; 7 positions agree with TRBD1. CDR1 and CDR2 from the germline V gene are KGHDR and SFDVKD. This CDR3 comprises 13 residues. J was trimmed by 6 bases and V by 4 bases; bases with no gene match: 4. CDR3 DNA sequence: TGTGCCACCAGTGACCATCAGGGGGATGGCTACACCTTC. Its translation is CATSDHQGDGYTF.

This clonotype was counted between two and nine times. This chain uses TRBV9 with TRBJ1-1; TRBD1 matches at 7 bases. J lost 1 base, V lost 3 bases, and 3 bases had no gene match. This CDR3 contains 14 residues. The germline V gene has CDR1 SGDLS and CDR2 YYNGEE. The CDR3 region is CASSATGQNTEAFF. Written as DNA, the CDR3 is TGTGCCAGCAGCGCGACAGGGCAGAACACTGAAGCTTTCTTT.

This clonotype was seen only once. This CDR3 reads CASSDQGAEAFF. In nucleotides, the CDR3 is TGTGCCAGCAGTGACCAGGGGGCGGAAGCTTTCTTT. The chain employs TRBV12-3 or TRBV12-4 and TRBJ1-1, with 8 bases identical to TRBD1. Trimming took 5 bases from V and 8 from J; bases not matched to a gene: 4. This CDR3 spans 12 amino acids.

In its sample, this clonotype was seen a few times. The CDR3 nucleotides read TGTGCCATCAGTGACAGGGGGGACTATGGCTACACCTTC. This gives the protein CAISDRGDYGYTF. The rearrangement joins TRBV10-3 to TRBJ1-2; 7 bases map to TRBD1. J lost 3 bases, V lost 3 bases, and 1 base had no gene match. The length of the CDR3 is 13 residues. CDR1 is ENHRY and CDR2 is SYGVKD in the germline V gene.

V gene TRBV10-3 combines with J gene TRBJ2-5; D possibly matches TRBD1 or TRBD2 (6 bases each). The CDR3 is made up of 12 amino acids. Trimming took off 9 bases at V and 5 bases at J, with 13 bases between the two ends. Germline CDR1 and CDR2: ENHRY and SYGVKD. The CDR3 region is CAMRGDGETQYF. The CDR3 DNA sequence: TGTGCCATGAGGGGGGACGGGGAGACCCAGTACTTC.

The chain combines TRBV6-2 or TRBV6-3 with TRBJ2-5; the D gene is possibly TRBD1 (6 bases). The CDR3 extends over 16 amino acids. With 5 bases removed from V and 2 bases from J, the gap between germline ends came to 18 bases. Per the germline V gene, CDR1 is MNHEY and CDR2 is SVGEGT. CDR3 protein: CASSRPGHSSQETQYF. The CDR3 nucleotides are TGTGCCAGCAGTCGCCCGGGACACTCCTCGCAAGAGACCCAGTACTTC.

The chain combines TRBV7-3 with TRBJ2-3, with TRBD2 matching 10 bases. V lost 6 bases and J lost 0; bases outside the gene matches: 3. Germline V gives CDR1 SGHTA, CDR2 FQGTGA. The CDR3 extends over 15 amino acids. The CDR3 here is CASRAGGSSTDTQYF. CDR3 in DNA: TGTGCCAGCAGAGCGGGGGGGTCTAGCACAGATACGCAGTATTTT.